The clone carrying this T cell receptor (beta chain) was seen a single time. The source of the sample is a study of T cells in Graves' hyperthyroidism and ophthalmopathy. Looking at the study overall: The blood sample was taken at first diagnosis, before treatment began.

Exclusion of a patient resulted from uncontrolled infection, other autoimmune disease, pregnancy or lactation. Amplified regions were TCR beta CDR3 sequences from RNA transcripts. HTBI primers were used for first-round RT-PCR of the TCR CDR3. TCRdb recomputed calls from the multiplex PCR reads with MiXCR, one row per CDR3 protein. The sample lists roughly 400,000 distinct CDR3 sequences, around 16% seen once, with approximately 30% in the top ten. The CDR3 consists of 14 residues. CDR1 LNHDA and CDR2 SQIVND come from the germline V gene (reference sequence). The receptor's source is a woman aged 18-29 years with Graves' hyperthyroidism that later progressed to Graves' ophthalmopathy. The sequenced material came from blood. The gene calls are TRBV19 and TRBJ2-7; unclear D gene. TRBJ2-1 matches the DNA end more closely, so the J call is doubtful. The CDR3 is CASSMAIVSYEQFF. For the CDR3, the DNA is TGTGCCAGTAGTATGGCTATCGTCTCCTACGAGCAGTTCTTC.